These T cell receptor beta chains were read from a single sample in a study of control samples from healthy donors and cancer patients. Produced via immunoSEQ multiplex PCR; TCRdb's table is partial and in-frame only. Of around 140,000 clones detected, about 91% appear once; the ten largest clones hold roughly 3.2%. The sequencing sample was made of blood. These receptor sequences come from a man aged 30 to 45 in good health. Each CDR3 is given with its conserved first and last residue. Fields, in order: D gene, V gene, clone size, J gene, CDR3 protein, CDR3 DNA. The D gene is left open where the match is weak. Some rows have no size entry. The others give once, few or many, or a class for an expanded clone.

D: NA; V: TRBV29-1; size: NA; J: TRBJ1-2; CDR3: CSVSLGRNYGYTF; DNA: TGCAGCGTCAGCCTCGGGCGGAACTATGGCTACACCTTC
D: NA; V: TRBV7-9; size: NA; J: TRBJ2-6; CDR3: CASSLAGLSSGANVLTF; DNA: TGTGCCAGCAGCTTAGCGGGCCTGTCCTCCGGGGCCAACGTCCTGACTTTC
D: TRBD1; V: TRBV5-5; size: NA; J: TRBJ1-1; CDR3: CASSQSTGHTEAFF; DNA: TGTGCCAGCAGCCAGTCGACAGGGCACACTGAAGCTTTCTTT
D: NA; V: TRBV21-1; size: NA; J: TRBJ1-5; CDR3: CASSPWENSSNQPQHF; DNA: TGTGCCAGCAGCCCGTGGGAGAATTCTTCGAATCAGCCCCAGCATTTT
D: NA; V: TRBV14; size: NA; J: TRBJ2-6; CDR3: CASSQGGANVLTF; DNA: TGTGCCAGCAGCCAGGGTGGGGCCAACGTCCTGACTTTC
D: NA; V: TRBV30; size: NA; J: TRBJ1-6; CDR3: CAWSLGGANSPLHF; DNA: TGTGCCTGGAGTTTAGGAGGGGCGAATTCACCCCTCCACTTT
D: NA; V: TRBV9; size: NA; J: TRBJ2-3; CDR3: CASKPSVGSSTDTQYF; DNA: TGTGCCAGCAAACCGTCGGTCGGCTCGAGCACAGATACGCAGTATTTT
D: NA; V: TRBV7-6; size: few; J: TRBJ2-3; CDR3: CASSFRQGVGRTDTQYF; DNA: TGTGCCAGCAGCTTCAGGCAGGGAGTAGGACGCACAGATACGCAGTATTTT
D: NA; V: TRBV6-5; size: NA; J: TRBJ2-2; CDR3: CASSYFGTPTGELFF; DNA: TGTGCCAGCAGTTACTTCGGGACACCCACCGGGGAGCTGTTTTTT
D: TRBD2; V: TRBV10-1; size: NA; J: TRBJ2-7; CDR3: CASGRTSTGGEQYF; DNA: TGCGCCAGCGGCCGAACCTCTACGGGAGGCGAGCAGTACTTC
D: NA; V: TRBV5-4; size: NA; J: TRBJ1-6; CDR3: CASSLPGTPNSPLHF; DNA: TGTGCCAGCAGCTTACCCGGGACACCGAATTCACCCCTCCACTTT
D: TRBD2; V: TRBV19; size: NA; J: TRBJ2-1; CDR3: CASSIHSGGAIGNEQFF; DNA: TGTGCCAGTAGTATACATAGCGGGGGGGCGATTGGGAATGAGCAGTTCTTC
D: NA; V: TRBV3-1/TRBV3-2; size: NA; J: TRBJ1-2; CDR3: CASSQDPGRGYTF; DNA: TGTGCCAGCAGCCAAGACCCGGGACGTGGCTACACCTTC
D: NA; V: TRBV27; size: NA; J: TRBJ2-5; CDR3: CAPSEKKQETQYF; DNA: TGTGCCCCCTCAGAGAAGAAACAAGAGACCCAGTACTTC
D: NA; V: TRBV4-1; size: NA; J: TRBJ1-1; CDR3: CASSQVAGWNTEAFF; DNA: TGCGCCAGCAGCCAAGTGGCAGGATGGAACACTGAAGCTTTCTTT
D: TRBD1; V: TRBV4-1; size: NA; J: TRBJ1-2; CDR3: CASSQEGGTAYGYTF; DNA: TGCGCCAGCAGCCAAGAGGGGGGGACAGCCTATGGCTACACCTTC
D: TRBD1; V: TRBV9; size: NA; J: TRBJ2-6; CDR3: CASSLKSGTGNFAGANVLTF; DNA: TGTGCCAGCAGCCTTAAATCCGGGACAGGGAATTTTGCTGGGGCCAACGTCCTGACTTTC
D: TRBD1; V: TRBV6-2/TRBV6-3; size: NA; J: TRBJ1-2; CDR3: CASSYTQQGALIGYTF; DNA: TGTGCCAGCAGCTATACCCAACAGGGGGCGTTAATTGGCTACACCTTC
D: NA; V: TRBV9; size: NA; J: TRBJ2-7; CDR3: CASSVEPPYEQYF; DNA: TGTGCCAGCAGCGTAGAGCCCCCCTACGAGCAGTACTTC
D: NA; V: TRBV18; size: NA; J: TRBJ2-7; CDR3: CASSPQKGEQYF; DNA: TGTGCCAGCTCACCACAAAAAGGCGAGCAGTACTTC
D: TRBD1; V: TRBV7-8; size: NA; J: TRBJ1-6; CDR3: CASSSGQAYNSPLHF; DNA: TGTGCCAGCAGCTCCGGACAGGCCTATAATTCACCCCTCCACTTT
D: NA; V: TRBV5-1; size: NA; J: TRBJ2-3; CDR3: CASSLVRGGGAASRDTQYF; DNA: TGCGCCAGCAGCTTAGTTCGTGGTGGAGGGGCCGCCAGCAGGGATACGCAGTATTTT
D: NA; V: TRBV6-5; size: NA; J: TRBJ2-7; CDR3: CASSWRQPYEQYF; DNA: TGTGCCAGCAGTTGGCGACAGCCCTACGAGCAGTACTTC
D: NA; V: TRBV4-1; size: few; J: TRBJ1-6; CDR3: CASSQEGTGAMISPLHF; DNA: TGCGCCAGCAGCCAAGAGGGTACGGGAGCGATGATTTCACCCCTCCACTTT
D: TRBD1; V: TRBV29-1; size: NA; J: TRBJ1-2; CDR3: CSDLQGGDYGYTF; DNA: TGCAGCGACCTCCAGGGGGGGGACTATGGCTACACCTTC
D: NA; V: TRBV2; size: NA; J: TRBJ1-6; CDR3: CASSSGPSSPLHF; DNA: TGTGCCAGCAGTTCGGGACCGAGTTCACCCCTCCACTTT
D: NA; V: TRBV14; size: once; J: TRBJ2-3; CDR3: CASSQDKAPLYGTDTQYF; DNA: TGTGCCAGCAGCCAAGATAAGGCACCTCTATACGGTACAGATACGCAGTATTTT
D: NA; V: TRBV2; size: NA; J: TRBJ1-2; CDR3: CASRPSPGRVGGYGYTF; DNA: TGTGCCAGCAGACCCTCCCCCGGTAGGGTAGGGGGCTATGGCTACACCTTC
D: NA; V: TRBV9; size: NA; J: TRBJ2-7; CDR3: CASSVFPYSADSSYEQYF; DNA: TGTGCCAGCAGCGTATTCCCCTACTCGGCGGACAGCTCCTACGAGCAGTACTTC
D: TRBD1; V: TRBV4-2; size: once; J: TRBJ1-4; CDR3: CASSQGSTGENEKLFF; DNA: TGTGCCAGCAGCCAAGGGTCTACAGGGGAAAATGAAAAACTGTTTTTT
D: TRBD2; V: TRBV3-1/TRBV3-2; size: NA; J: TRBJ2-1; CDR3: CASSPVLAGQTSNEQFF; DNA: TGTGCCAGCAGCCCCGTGTTAGCGGGCCAGACGTCCAATGAGCAGTTCTTC
D: NA; V: TRBV27; size: NA; J: TRBJ2-1; CDR3: CASSPITPWLGNEQFF; DNA: TGTGCCAGCAGTCCGATAACTCCTTGGCTGGGAAATGAGCAGTTCTTC
D: TRBD1; V: TRBV6-5; size: NA; J: TRBJ1-1; CDR3: CASSYRRGKYTEAFF; DNA: TGTGCCAGCAGCTACCGCAGGGGGAAGTACACTGAAGCTTTCTTT
D: NA; V: TRBV19; size: once; J: TRBJ2-1; CDR3: CASSLRFIYNEQFF; DNA: TGTGCCAGTAGTCTGAGGTTTATCTACAATGAGCAGTTCTTC
D: NA; V: TRBV19; size: NA; J: TRBJ1-1; CDR3: CASSIDHGGGTEAFF; DNA: TGTGCCAGTAGTATAGATCATGGGGGAGGAACTGAAGCTTTCTTT
D: TRBD1; V: TRBV29-1; size: NA; J: TRBJ1-5; CDR3: CSVWTGSDQPQHF; DNA: TGCAGCGTTTGGACAGGGTCGGACCAGCCCCAGCATTTT
D: NA; V: TRBV29-1; size: NA; J: TRBJ1-1; CDR3: CSAVTGANTEAFF; DNA: TGCAGCGCTGTGACAGGAGCTAACACTGAAGCTTTCTTT
D: TRBD1; V: TRBV27; size: NA; J: TRBJ1-1; CDR3: CASSPPGTGVGAFF; DNA: TGTGCCAGCAGTCCCCCTGGAACAGGGGTAGGGGCTTTCTTT
D: NA; V: TRBV19; size: NA; J: TRBJ2-1; CDR3: CASSIDSYNEQFF; DNA: TGTGCCAGTAGTATCGACAGCTACAATGAGCAGTTCTTC
D: NA; V: TRBV12-1; size: NA; J: TRBJ1-1; CDR3: CASSLKYIQTDRGFMNTEAFF; DNA: TGTGCCAGCAGCTTGAAGTATATACAGACCGACAGGGGGTTTATGAACACTGAAGCTTTCTTT
D: TRBD2; V: TRBV24-1; size: few; J: TRBJ2-3; CDR3: CATSDPLAGEFTDTQYF; DNA: TGTGCCACCAGTGACCCCTTAGCGGGGGAGTTCACAGATACGCAGTATTTT
D: NA; V: TRBV14; size: NA; J: TRBJ1-2; CDR3: CASSQDLGLGRAGYTF; DNA: TGTGCCAGCAGCCAAGATCTCGGGTTAGGCAGGGCTGGCTACACCTTC
D: NA; V: TRBV7-9; size: NA; J: TRBJ1-6; CDR3: CASSLEGWNSPLHF; DNA: TGTGCCAGCAGCTTAGAGGGTTGGAATTCACCCCTCCACTTT
D: NA; V: TRBV7-9; size: NA; J: TRBJ2-1; CDR3: CASSSTGRVFNEQFF; DNA: TGTGCCAGCAGTTCCACAGGGAGGGTATTCAATGAGCAGTTCTTC
D: NA; V: TRBV6-6; size: once; J: TRBJ2-4; CDR3: CASSTLTTVAKNIQYF; DNA: TGTGCCAGCAGCACACTCACGACGGTAGCCAAAAACATTCAGTACTTC
D: NA; V: TRBV6-5; size: NA; J: TRBJ2-3; CDR3: CASKRRDTDTQYF; DNA: TGTGCCAGCAAACGCAGAGACACAGATACGCAGTATTTT
D: TRBD1; V: TRBV4-2; size: NA; J: TRBJ2-7; CDR3: CASSDRTGSYEQYF; DNA: TGTGCCAGCAGCGACCGGACAGGCTCCTACGAGCAGTACTTC
D: TRBD2; V: TRBV11-2; size: NA; J: TRBJ2-7; CDR3: CASSLGAGTGQYF; DNA: TGTGCCAGCAGCTTAGGAGCGGGGACTGGGCAGTACTTC
D: NA; V: TRBV3-1/TRBV3-2; size: NA; J: TRBJ2-2; CDR3: CASSQDSVSGELFF; DNA: TGTGCCAGCAGCCAAGATTCAGTATCCGGGGAGCTGTTTTTT
D: NA; V: TRBV7-9; size: NA; J: TRBJ1-4; CDR3: CASSSGFEKLFF; DNA: TGTGCCAGCAGCTCAGGGTTTGAAAAACTGTTTTTT
D: TRBD1; V: TRBV4-2; size: NA; J: TRBJ1-1; CDR3: CASSQVGQGFAEAFF; DNA: TGTGCCAGCAGCCAAGTAGGACAGGGGTTCGCTGAAGCTTTCTTT